This T cell receptor beta chain stems from a study of blood T cell repertoires in COVID-19 (dated by TCRdb to the early 2020s). Context from the whole study: Samples from collaborators originated in the United States, Italy and Spain and spanned both the acute and convalescent phases of COVID-19. Samples came from the ongoing ImmuneRACE study (first 160 participants) plus 1,254 subjects from 6 global collaborators. A freely available public database, intended as a resource for researchers studying the immune response to SARS-CoV-2, is where the repertoires were released. The prospective study material was composed of cDNA or gDNA derived from T cells, B-cell-depleted T cells, or PBMCs. Deeply sampled blood TCRbeta repertoires from subjects exposed to, actively infected with, or recovered from COVID-19 were included in the dataset. HLA class I and class II types, where available, came from metadata supplied by the sample provider rather than from assay-based typing. The sample metadata nearly always contained a de-identified subject ID, COVID-19 status, age in years and sex.

Beyond this particular receptor, the publication reports: The amount of clinical and demographic metadata varied by source and participant and was provided uncurated.

As for this clone: Its antigen target is currently unknown. Per-base quality was not reported, and no clone a single base away is much larger than it.

TCRbeta CDR3 regions were amplified from genomic DNA using the immunoSEQ Assay, a bias-controlled multiplex PCR. As for how the authors treated the data: The number of nucleated cells in each sample was estimated from the amplification of reference gene primers within the assay. To quantify the absolute abundance of each unique TCRbeta CDR3 rearrangement, sequence reads were collapsed and filtered. For each sample, productive Simpson clonality was calculated by taking the square root of Simpson's diversity index across productive rearrangements. Not all clones reach the TCRdb copy of this immuneACCESS table, which keeps in-frame sequences only. Checked studies attribute under half of the gap to unresolved V genes and leave the rest unexplained. The V and J calls and clone size were taken over from that table, and D and trimming were inferred from the DNA. The sample data list 300,000 or so clones, and approximately 88% of these were observed just once. The ten largest clones capture just under 7% of the sample.

A second Seattle source provided samples from volunteer blood donors who had recovered from COVID-19. Whole blood was collected in K2EDTA tubes by collaborating institutions according to the institutions' own protocols. For TCRbeta analysis, collaborators shipped samples as frozen whole blood, isolated PBMCs, or DNA extracted from either of those sample types. Sequenced: peripheral blood. The receptor was derived from a woman aged 30 to 39 who had recovered from COVID-19.

The CDR3 is CASSVNSGASPLHF. The DNA sequence follows: TGTGCCAGCAGCGTTAACTCGGGAGCTTCACCCCTCCACTTT. In this chain, TRBV2 is recombined with TRBJ1-6, with an unclear D gene assignment. From the cysteine through the phenylalanine, the CDR3 covers 14 amino acids. Here the CDR3 DNA is all that survives: 42 bases in frame from base 1. Trimming removed 6 bases from V and 9 bases from J, leaving 15 bases between the germline ends. Via the germline V gene, CDR1 is SNHLY and CDR2 FYNNEI.